This T cell receptor beta chain derives from a study of prognosis after radiotherapy for stage I lung cancer. Genomic DNA yielded TCR beta CDR3, amplified by two-round multiplex PCR. Primers specific to each TRBV and TRBJ gene were used in first-round PCR. Universal primers were used for second-round PCR. From the multiplex PCR reads, TCRdb called clonotypes with MiXCR, one entry per CDR3 protein. The data contain around 9,200 distinct CDR3 sequences, around 62% of them singletons. This CDR3 spans 14 amino acids. Germline V gives CDR1 MRHNA, CDR2 SNTAGT. Unmatched junction bases numbered 5, after V lost 7 bases and J lost 6 bases. Sample collection consisted of approximately 5.7 milliliters of peripheral blood drawn at each of two time points.

The TCR comes from a donor over 45 with non-small cell lung cancer. The rearrangement joins TRBV6-4 to TRBJ2-2, with 10 nucleotides matching TRBD2. The specimen was PBMCs, collected before or after stereotactic body radiation therapy (not recorded which). The CDR3 region is CASKLAGISGELFF. CDR3 in DNA: TGTGCCAGCAAACTAGCGGGAATTTCCGGGGAGCTGTTTTTT.